The T cell receptor beta chain described here comes from a study of T cell responses to AZD1222 COVID-19 vaccine. A remark on this clone: What it recognizes is unknown. This sample also contains other DNA sequences that code for the same CDR3.

Sequenced by immunoSEQ multiplex PCR; TCRdb stores in-frame clones only, minus some. The table lists about 120,000 clones, roughly 84% of them singletons. General observations from the study: An increase in Spike-specific TCR breadth and depth was observed after two AZD1222 doses. Females made up more of the donors, who were largely white British, and clonal diversity may have come out too low. Samples come after the peak T cell response, not at day 14. At baseline, seropositivity was found in only six or seven AZD1222 recipients.

Germline V gene data show CDR1 as SGHRS and CDR2 as YFSETQ. This CDR3 is built from 14 residues. Trimming took 4 bases from V and 1 from J, leaving 9 bases between them. The sequences come from peripheral blood, collected on day 0 of AZD1222 vaccination. This clonotype was obtained from an adult in good health. This rearrangement joins TRBV5-1 to TRBJ1-5; D perhaps matches TRBD1 (6 bases). CDR3 in amino acids: CASSPGQSNQPQHF. The CDR3 DNA sequence: TGCGCCAGCAGCCCGGGACAAAGCAATCAGCCCCAGCATTTT.